This TCR beta chain was obtained from a study of response to subunit inactivated influenza vaccine. In germline, CDR1 is SQVTM, CDR2 ANQGSEA. V lost 4 bases, J lost 0 bases, and 10 bases lay in between. The CDR3 is made up of 14 amino acids. TCRdb re-derived calls from the RT-PCR reads in MiXCR, one entry per CDR3 protein. The repertoire holds more than 500,000 distinct CDR3 sequences, about 11% seen once, with approximately 11% in the top ten. This same sample was also part of a study on T cells expressing NK-cell markers. As that study records: With UMIs, 5'RACE template switching was used to make TCR beta cDNA. Repertoire data for TCR beta were derived from sorted T cells (CD3+CD56+NKG2C+, CD3+CD56+NKG2C- and CD3+CD56-NKG2C+). The authors sequenced eight donors, of whom seven were HCMV-seropositive and one was seronegative. For a few donors, these clonotypes were likewise the leading ones in the CD3+CD56-NKG2C+ fraction. Clarity on HCMV specificity was lacking for the expanded NKG2C+ T cell clones.

The chain carries TRBV29-1 and TRBJ1-5; D is undetermined. This receptor was identified in a man between 50 and 59 years old who received an inactivated influenza vaccine. The sample consisted of PBMCs from blood, taken on the day of vaccination. The CDR3 sequence is CSVGVSDSNQPQHF. The CDR3, as DNA: TGCAGCGTTGGGGTGTCAGATAGCAATCAGCCCCAGCATTTT.